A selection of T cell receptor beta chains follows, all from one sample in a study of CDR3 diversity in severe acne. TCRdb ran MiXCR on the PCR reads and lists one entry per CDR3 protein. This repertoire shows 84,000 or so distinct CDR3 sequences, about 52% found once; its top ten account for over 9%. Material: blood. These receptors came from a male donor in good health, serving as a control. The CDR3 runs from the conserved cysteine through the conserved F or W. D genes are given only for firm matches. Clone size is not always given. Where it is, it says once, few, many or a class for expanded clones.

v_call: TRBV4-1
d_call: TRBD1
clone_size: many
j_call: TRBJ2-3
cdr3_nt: TGCGCCAGCACCCAGGTGCTCAGGGGGAGTGGAGATACGCAGTATTTT
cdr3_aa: CASTQVLRGSGDTQYF

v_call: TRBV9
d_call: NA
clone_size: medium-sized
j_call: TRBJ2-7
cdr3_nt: TGTGCCAGCAGCCCAGAGGACTATAGGGGTCCCTACGAGCAGTACTTC
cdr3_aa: CASSPEDYRGPYEQYF

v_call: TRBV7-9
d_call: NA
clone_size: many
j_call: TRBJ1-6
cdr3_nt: TGTGCCAGCAGCTTAGGCGAGGATGATAATTCACCCCTCCACTTT
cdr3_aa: CASSLGEDDNSPLHF

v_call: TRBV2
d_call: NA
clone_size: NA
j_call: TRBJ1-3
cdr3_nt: NA
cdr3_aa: CASTEWSSGKGEQYFGPGTIYF

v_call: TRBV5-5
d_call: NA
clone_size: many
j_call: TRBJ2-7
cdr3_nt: TGTGCCAGCAGCTTGGAAGGGGATACCGCCTACGAGCAGTACTTC
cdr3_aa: CASSLEGDTAYEQYF

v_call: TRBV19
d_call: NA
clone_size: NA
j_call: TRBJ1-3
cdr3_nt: TGTGCCAGTATGGCGGGGGCCTCTGGAAACACCGTATATTTT
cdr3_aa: CASMAGASGNTVYF

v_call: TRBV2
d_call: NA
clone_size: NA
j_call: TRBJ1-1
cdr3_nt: TGTGCCAGCAGTGAGTATACAGTTTACTTT
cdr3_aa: CASSEYTVYF

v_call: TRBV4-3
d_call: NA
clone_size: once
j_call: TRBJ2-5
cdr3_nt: TGCGCCAGCAGCCAAGTTATGGGCCCCAAGGAGACCCAGTACTTC
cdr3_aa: CASSQVMGPKETQYF

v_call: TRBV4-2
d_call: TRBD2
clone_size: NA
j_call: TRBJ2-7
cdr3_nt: TGTGCCAGCAGCCAAATGACTAGCGGGGAGGAGCAGTACTTC
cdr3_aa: CASSQMTSGEEQYF

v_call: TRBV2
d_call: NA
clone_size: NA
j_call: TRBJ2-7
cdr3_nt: TGTGCCAGTGTAAGGGACCCACCCTCCGAGCAGTACTTC
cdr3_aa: CASVRDPPSEQYF

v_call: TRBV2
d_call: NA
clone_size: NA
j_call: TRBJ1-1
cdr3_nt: TGTGCCAGCAGTCGACAGAGTACTAACACTGAAGCTTTCTTT
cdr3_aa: CASSRQSTNTEAFF

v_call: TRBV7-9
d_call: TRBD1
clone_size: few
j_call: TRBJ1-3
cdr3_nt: TGTGCCAGCAGTCGAAACAGGGGGCACTCTGGAAACACCATATATTTT
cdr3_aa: CASSRNRGHSGNTIYF

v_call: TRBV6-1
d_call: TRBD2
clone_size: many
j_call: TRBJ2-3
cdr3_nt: TGTGCCAGCAGTGAAGCGCGGGGGGGCACAGATACGCAGTATTTT
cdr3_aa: CASSEARGGTDTQYF

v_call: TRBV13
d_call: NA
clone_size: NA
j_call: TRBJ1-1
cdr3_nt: TGTGCCAGCAGCTTCAATCAGGGTTTTGGTCCTGGAAACACTGAAGCTTTCTTT
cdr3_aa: CASSFNQGFGPGNTEAFF

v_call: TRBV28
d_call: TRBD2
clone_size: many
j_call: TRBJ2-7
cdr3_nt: TGTGCCAGCAGCGTTGCTAGCGGGACCTTATACGAGCAGTACTTC
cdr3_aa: CASSVASGTLYEQYF

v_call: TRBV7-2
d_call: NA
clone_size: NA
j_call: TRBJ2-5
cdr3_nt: TGTGCCAGCAGCTCCGGTTGGGTGGAGACCCAGTACTTC
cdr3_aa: CASSSGWVETQYF

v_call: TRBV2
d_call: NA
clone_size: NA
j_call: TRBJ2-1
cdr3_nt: TGTGCCAGCAGTGAAGGGGAGAGTAACGAGCAGTTCTTC
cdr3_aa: CASSEGESNEQFF

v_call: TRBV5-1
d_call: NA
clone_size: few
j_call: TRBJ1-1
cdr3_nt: TGCGCCAGCAGGTTGACAGAGTCCTACACTGAAGCTTTCTTT
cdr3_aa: CASRLTESYTEAFF

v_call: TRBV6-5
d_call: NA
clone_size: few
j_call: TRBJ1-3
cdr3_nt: TGTGCCAGCACCTTACATGGGGGAGACTATGGCTACACCATATATTTT
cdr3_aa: CASTLHGGDYGYTIYF

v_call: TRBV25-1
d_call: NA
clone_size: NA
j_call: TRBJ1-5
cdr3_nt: TGTGCCAGTGAGGCAGGGGACATCAAGCCCCAGCATTTT
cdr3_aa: CASEAGDIKPQHF

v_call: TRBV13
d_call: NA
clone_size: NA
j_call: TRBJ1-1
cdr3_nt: TGTGCCAGCAGTTCCAGGATCGTTGAAGCTTTCTTT
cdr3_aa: CASSSRIVEAFF

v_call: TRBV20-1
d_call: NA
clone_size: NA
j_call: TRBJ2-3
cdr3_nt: TGCAGCACCGGGGATTGGGGGATTTTCACAGATACGCAGTATTTT
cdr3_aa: CSTGDWGIFTDTQYF

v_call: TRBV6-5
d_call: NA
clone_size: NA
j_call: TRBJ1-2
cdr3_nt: TGTCCCCCCCGCCTGCCTCTTGCGGGCTACACCTTC
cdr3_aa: CPPRLPLAGYTF

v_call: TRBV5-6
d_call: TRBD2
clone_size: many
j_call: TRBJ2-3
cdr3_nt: TGTGCCAGCAGCTTGACTAGCGGGGATTTCACAGATACGCAGTATTTT
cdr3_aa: CASSLTSGDFTDTQYF

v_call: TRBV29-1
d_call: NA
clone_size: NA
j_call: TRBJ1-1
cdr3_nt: TGCAGCGTACTCCCAGGGAACACTGAAGCTTTCTTT
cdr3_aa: CSVLPGNTEAFF

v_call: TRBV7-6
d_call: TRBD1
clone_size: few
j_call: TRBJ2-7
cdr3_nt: TGTGCCAGCAGCCCACCGGGACAGGGCTCCTACGAGCAGTACTTC
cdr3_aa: CASSPPGQGSYEQYF

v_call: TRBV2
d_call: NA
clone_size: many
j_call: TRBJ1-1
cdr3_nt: TGTGCCAGCAGTGAAGAGGGGTTCGAAGCTTTCTTT
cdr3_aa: CASSEEGFEAFF

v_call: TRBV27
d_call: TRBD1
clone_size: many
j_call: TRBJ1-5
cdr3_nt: TGTGCCAGCAGTTTGGACAGGTCCTACAATCAGCCCCAGCATTTT
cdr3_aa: CASSLDRSYNQPQHF

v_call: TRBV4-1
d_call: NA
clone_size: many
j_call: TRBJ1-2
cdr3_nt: TGCGCCAGCAGCCAAGAGCAGCGAGGTGGCTACACCTTC
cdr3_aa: CASSQEQRGGYTF

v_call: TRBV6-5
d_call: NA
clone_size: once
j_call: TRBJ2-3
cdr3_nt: TGTGCCAGCAGAAGGTTGGGGGATACGCAGTATTTT
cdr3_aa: CASRRLGDTQYF

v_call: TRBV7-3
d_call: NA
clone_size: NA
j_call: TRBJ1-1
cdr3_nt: TGTGCCAGCAGTATACACCTAAACACTGAAGCTTTCTTT
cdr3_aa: CASSIHLNTEAFF

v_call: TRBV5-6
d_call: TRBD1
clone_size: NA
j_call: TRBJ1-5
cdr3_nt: TGTGCCAGCTCACAGGGGGCGCGGGACGAGCATTTT
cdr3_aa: CASSQGARDEHF

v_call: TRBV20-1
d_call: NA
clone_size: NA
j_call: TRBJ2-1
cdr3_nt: TGCAGTGCTAGTGGGGGCAACCCCTACAATGAGCAGTTCTTC
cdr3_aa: CSASGGNPYNEQFF

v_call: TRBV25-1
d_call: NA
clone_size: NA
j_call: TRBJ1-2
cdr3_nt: TGTGCCAGCAGTTTATCCGGGACCTCGCTTAACTATGGCTACACCTTC
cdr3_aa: CASSLSGTSLNYGYTF

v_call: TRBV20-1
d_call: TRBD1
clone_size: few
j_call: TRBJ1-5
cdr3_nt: TGCAGTGCCCCCGGACAGGGCGATCAGCCCCAGCATTTT
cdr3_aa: CSAPGQGDQPQHF

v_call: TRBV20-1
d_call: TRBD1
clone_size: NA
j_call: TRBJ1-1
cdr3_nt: TGCAGTGCCAGCGGGACAGGGATTCCGGCCACTGAAGCTTTCTTT
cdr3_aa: CSASGTGIPATEAFF

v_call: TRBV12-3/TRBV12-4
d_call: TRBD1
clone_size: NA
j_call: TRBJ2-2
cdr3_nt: TGTGCCAGCGACTCAGGGGGCGGGGAGCTGTTTTTT
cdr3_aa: CASDSGGGELFF

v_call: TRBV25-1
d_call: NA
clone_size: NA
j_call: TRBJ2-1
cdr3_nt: TGTGCCAGCAGCTTGGGACATAGGTCCTACGAGCAGTTCTTC
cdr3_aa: CASSLGHRSYEQFF

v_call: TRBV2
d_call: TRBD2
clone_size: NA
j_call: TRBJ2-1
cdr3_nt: TGTGCCGGAGGGACTAGCGGGAGAATTGCCTACAATGAGCAGTTCTTC
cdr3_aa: CAGGTSGRIAYNEQFF

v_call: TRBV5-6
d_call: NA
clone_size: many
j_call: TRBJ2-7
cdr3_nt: TGTGCCAGCAGCTTATCCCCCCCTGGGCAGGGGATAAACTACGAGCAGTACTTC
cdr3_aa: CASSLSPPGQGINYEQYF

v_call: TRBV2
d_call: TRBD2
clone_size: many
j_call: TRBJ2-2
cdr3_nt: TGTGCCAGCAGAACTGGGACTAGCGGCGCGACGAACACCGGGGAGCTGTTTTTT
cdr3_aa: CASRTGTSGATNTGELFF

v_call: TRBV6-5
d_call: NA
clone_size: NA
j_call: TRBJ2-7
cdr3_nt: TGTGCCAGCAGTTACTCCATCGTACAGGATGGAGACGAGCAGTACTTC
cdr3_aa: CASSYSIVQDGDEQYF

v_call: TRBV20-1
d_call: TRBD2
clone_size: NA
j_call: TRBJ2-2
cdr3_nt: TGCAGTGCCCCGGGAGGGGGCGGGGAGCTGTTTTTT
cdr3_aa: CSAPGGGGELFF

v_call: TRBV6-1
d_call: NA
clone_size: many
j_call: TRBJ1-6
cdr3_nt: TGTGCCAGCAGTGAAGAAGGAGGGAGTAATTCACCCCTCCACTTT
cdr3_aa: CASSEEGGSNSPLHF

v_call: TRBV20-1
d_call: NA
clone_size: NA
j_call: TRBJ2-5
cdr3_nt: TGCAGCGCACCGAACCAGTACTTC
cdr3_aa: CSAPNQYF

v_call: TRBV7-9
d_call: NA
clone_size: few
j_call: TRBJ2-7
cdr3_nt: TGTGCCAGCAGCTTAGCGGGGGGGCGGTACGAGCAGTACTTC
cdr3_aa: CASSLAGGRYEQYF

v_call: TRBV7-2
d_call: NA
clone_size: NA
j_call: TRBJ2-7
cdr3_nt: TGTGCCAGCAGCTTGTCGGTGGCGAGGAGGCGAGGGGGATCCCACTACGAGCAGTACTTC
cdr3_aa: CASSLSVARRRGGSHYEQYF

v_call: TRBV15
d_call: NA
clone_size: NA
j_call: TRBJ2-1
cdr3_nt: TGTGCCACCAGCAGCCCGACCCAGAGTCCCACCGGATACAATGAGCAGTTCTTC
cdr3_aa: CATSSPTQSPTGYNEQFF

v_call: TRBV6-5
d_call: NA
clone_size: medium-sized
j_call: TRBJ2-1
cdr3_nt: TGTGCCAGCAGCTTCGACCGTAAGCGCGATGAGCAGTTCTTC
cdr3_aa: CASSFDRKRDEQFF

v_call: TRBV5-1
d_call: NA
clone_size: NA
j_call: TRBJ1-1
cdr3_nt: TGCGCCAGCAGCGAGTTAGGCAAGCAAACTGAAGCTTTCTTT
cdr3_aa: CASSELGKQTEAFF

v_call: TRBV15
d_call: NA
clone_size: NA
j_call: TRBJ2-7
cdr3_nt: TGTGCCACCAGCAGAGAGAACAGGGACGCCTACGAGCAGTACTTC
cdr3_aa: CATSRENRDAYEQYF

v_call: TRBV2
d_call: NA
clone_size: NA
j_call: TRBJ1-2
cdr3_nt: TGTGCCAGCAGTGAATCTTCGAACCCCTATGGCTACACCTTC
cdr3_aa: CASSESSNPYGYTF

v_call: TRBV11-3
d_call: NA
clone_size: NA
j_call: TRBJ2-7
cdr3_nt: TGTGCCAGCAGCTTAAACCGGGCGAAGTCCTACGAGCAGTACTTC
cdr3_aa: CASSLNRAKSYEQYF

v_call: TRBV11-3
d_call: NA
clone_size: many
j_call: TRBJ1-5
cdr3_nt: TGTGCCAGCAGCTTACGTAGGCATGACGGTTATAGCAATCAGCCCCAGCATTTT
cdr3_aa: CASSLRRHDGYSNQPQHF